The text below deals with one T cell receptor (beta chain). After approximately 16 days' expansion, CD4+ cells were restimulated 20 to 30 h with HeLa expressing allogeneic DPB1. Stimulation used HeLa cells expressing transduced HLA-DPA1/DPB1, HLA-DM, invariant chain and CD80. This CDR3 has 12 amino acids. V was trimmed by 1 base and J by 9 bases, leaving 7 bases between them. The germline V gene encodes CDR1 MGHRA and CDR2 YSYEKL. Sequencing was performed with immunoSEQ multiplex PCR; in TCRdb, only in-frame clones are kept and a portion is missing. The sample has 3,000 to 4,000 clones; less than 85% are singletons. The sample is drawn from a study of T cell repertoires and HLA-DP antigens.

The receptor's source is a woman between 18 and 29 years old in good health and CMV-seronegative. Material for sequencing was CD137- CD4+ T cells from cultured PBMCs. The chain carries TRBV4-1 and TRBJ2-1; D remains unclear. CDR3 in DNA: TGCGCCAGCAGCCAAGTCTTGGGTGAGCAGTTCTTC. This encodes CASSQVLGEQFF.